This T cell receptor (beta chain) was sequenced in a study of blood T cell repertoires in COVID-19. The repertoire was sequenced with immunoSEQ multiplex PCR; TCRdb's copy has only in-frame clones and lacks some. The sample has around 280,000 clones; around 88% are singletons. The CDR3 contains 16 residues. Unmatched junction bases numbered 4, after V lost 4 bases and J lost 2 bases. Looked up from germline, CDR1 is MDHEN and CDR2 is SYDVKM. This clonotype was obtained from a woman in her thirties or forties who had recovered from COVID-19. The chain joins TRBV28 to TRBJ1-5, with 11 bases identical to TRBD1. Input material: PBMCs or T cells enriched from blood (not recorded which). The CDR3 coding sequence is TGTGCCAGCAGTTCGCCGGGACAGGGGGGCAATCAGCCCCAGCATTTT. It yields the protein CASSSPGQGGNQPQHF.